This T cell receptor beta chain emerged from a study of shared clonotypes between healthy human individuals. Study as a whole: Those who served as donors were two women and three men between the ages of 18 and 49.

With respect to this clone: Its antigen is currently unknown.

Trimming at V came to 3 bases and at J to 7 bases, leaving 8 bases not matched to a gene. The CDR3 has 13 amino acids. Germline loops: CDR1 SQVTM, CDR2 ANQGSEA. Findings and caveats of the study: A few donors held roughly 5% of naive CD4 clonotypes in common. Researchers found naive subsets generally carried larger estimated richness than memory subsets.

Libraries were prepared by immunoSEQ multiplex PCR; TCRdb keeps only in-frame clonotypes and omits some of them. The sample records about 92,000 clones, approximately 63% being singletons. The chain has TRBV29-1 and TRBJ1-1; TRBD1 agrees at 7 bases. The specimen sequenced was memory CD8+ T cells sorted from blood. Subset of the sample: CD45RO+ cells pooled with CCR7-negative TemRA cells. The clonotype was recovered from a man aged 25-45 years in good health. The CDR3 loop reads CSVDVGGAYEAFF. As DNA, the CDR3 is TGCAGCGTTGATGTAGGGGGCGCTTATGAAGCTTTCTTT.